The 13 T cell receptor beta chains below come from one sample, sequenced in a study of T cell clonality in common variable immunodeficiency. Here immunoSEQ multiplex PCR was the method, and the copy in TCRdb shows in-frame clones only, minus some. The sample is made up of around 81,000 clones, none counted only once. Sequencing input: peripheral blood mononuclear cells. These receptor sequences come from a person between 18 and 75 years old in good health.

This clone was recorded at least ten times. The missing CDR3 end, 3 residues past where the read stops, is filled in from the germline J gene. V gene TRBV19 combines with J gene TRBJ1-2, with unresolved D. CDR3 length: 14 amino acids. Germline CDR1 LNHDA, CDR2 SQIVND (reference sequence). The V end was cut by 1 base, the J end by 2 bases, with 8 bases between. The CDR3 reads CASSIGRVNYGYTF. The CDR3 bases that were read are TGTGCCAGTAGTATAGGTAGGGTGAACTATGGC.

This clone was detected many times. Sequencing ends 3 residues short of the CDR3 end; the germline J gene provides the rest. This chain uses TRBV18 with TRBJ2-2; 7 positions agree with TRBD2. The length of the CDR3 is 14 residues. With V trimmed by 3 bases and J by 5 bases, 3 bases remained unmatched. Germline values: CDR1 KGHSH, CDR2 LQKENI. The CDR3 DNA, read in part, is TGTGCCAGCTCACCCACGGGGGGAACCGGGGAG. Residues: CASSPTGGTGE. The full-length CDR3 reads as CASSPTGGTGELFF.

This clone was counted ten times or more. The sequenced fragment ends 3 residues before the CDR3 boundary, so the rest is inferred from the germline J gene. This chain links TRBV30 with TRBJ2-7; 8 nucleotides match TRBD1. V lost 2 bases and J lost 3; bases outside the gene matches: 3. This CDR3 has 13 residues. From germline, CDR1 is GTSNPN and CDR2 SVGIG (reference sequence). The sequenced CDR3 bases are TGTGCCTGGAGTAGGACAGGGAACTACGAG. Its translation is CAWSRTGNYE. The full CDR3 is CAWSRTGNYEQYF.

Many counts were recorded for this clone. The CDR3 is cut off 3 residues early in the read; its end comes from the germline J gene. The chain combines TRBV2 with TRBJ1-1; 8 bases agree with TRBD1. The trim removed 5 bases at V and 3 bases at J, leaving 2 bases unmatched. This CDR3 comprises 13 residues. CDR1 is SNHLY, CDR2 FYNNEI, per germline. This CDR3 is CASSQDRDTEAFF. The sequenced part of the CDR3 DNA is TGTGCCAGCAGTCAGGACAGGGACACTGAA.

This clone has a count of ten or more. The read ends 3 residues before the CDR3 terminus; that terminus is restored from the germline J gene. The chain has TRBV20-1 and TRBJ2-5; 9 positions agree with TRBD2. V was clipped by 3 bases and J by 2 bases; unmatched bases: 10. Germline CDR1 is DFQATT and CDR2 is SNEGSKA (reference sequence). This CDR3 has 16 amino acids. The sequenced part of the CDR3 DNA is TGCAGTGCTAGTCGACCTAGCGGGGTAATTCAAGAGACC. It yields the protein CSASRPSGVIQET. From start to end, the CDR3 is CSASRPSGVIQETQYF.

The sample holds many counts of this clone. Read data end 3 residues before the CDR3 end; the end is taken from the germline J gene. The chain links TRBV7-9 to TRBJ2-5, with TRBD1 as a possible D gene (6 bases). The CDR3 sequence is 14 residues long. Trimming removed 1 base from V and 7 bases from J, with 13 bases in between. Germline V gives CDR1 SEHNR, CDR2 FQNEAQ (reference sequence). CDR3 sequence: CASSLDLGAGTQYF. CDR3 DNA (partial): TGTGCCAGCAGCTTAGACTTGGGGGCAGGGACC.

In this sample, this clone turned up many times. The CDR3 end is not reached by the read, which stops 3 residues before it; the germline J gene fills it in. The chain uses TRBV6-4 and TRBJ2-1; possible D gene TRBD2, 6 bases. Germline CDR1 is MRHNA and CDR2 is SNTAGT. V shed 4 bases and J shed 2 bases, with 12 bases lying between them. The CDR3 contains 15 residues. The CDR3 DNA, read in part, is TGTGCCAGCAGTGTGCTTAGCGGAACCTACAATGAG. This sequence encodes CASSVLSGTYNE. The full CDR3 protein reads CASSVLSGTYNEQFF.

This clone was counted at least ten times. The read ends 3 residues early relative to the CDR3; the germline J gene fills the gap. The chain links TRBV7-9 to TRBJ2-7, with a tentative D call TRBD2 (7 bases). Trimming removed 2 bases at V and 6 bases at J, with 14 bases between. This CDR3 region has 14 residues. From germline, CDR1 is SEHNR and CDR2 FQNEAQ (reference sequence). This CDR3 is CASSLKGGPSEQYF. The CDR3 DNA, read in part, is TGTGCCAGCAGCTTAAAGGGGGGGCCGTCCGAG.

This clone occurred many times. Read sequence stops 3 residues before the CDR3 end, and the germline J gene provides the missing end. This chain connects TRBV6-4 to TRBJ2-7; D gene unclear. V lost 0 bases and J 2 bases, leaving 11 bases between the germline ends. The CDR3 consists of 15 residues. The germline V gene has CDR1 MRHNA and CDR2 SNTAGT. The CDR3 loop reads CASSDSNGRTYEQYF. The sequenced CDR3 bases are TGTGCCAGCAGTGACTCGAATGGCCGAACCTACGAG.

This clone appeared many times. The read is 3 residues too short to cover the CDR3 end, so that end is filled in from the germline J gene. The chain is built from TRBV2 and TRBJ2-4; TRBD2 aligns across 12 bases. With V trimmed by 8 bases and J by 0 bases, 5 bases remained unmatched. The germline V gene encodes CDR1 SNHLY and CDR2 FYNNEI. This CDR3 is built from 16 residues. The sequenced CDR3 bases are TGTGCCAGCCGGACTAGCGGGGCCCTAGCCAAAAACATT. Residues: CASRTSGALAKNI. The CDR3 in full is CASRTSGALAKNIQYF.

This clone was counted many times. CDR3 sequence: CASSFFLNTGELFF. CDR3 bases read: TGTGCCAGCAGCTTTTTCTTGAACACCGGGGAG. The rearrangement uses TRBV5-4 and TRBJ2-2; no definite D call. The CDR3 extends 3 residues past the end of the read, so its final part is completed from the germline J gene. Germline-derived CDR1 and CDR2 are SGHNT and YYREEE (reference sequence). V shed 2 bases and J shed 1 base, with 6 bases lying between them. CDR3 size: 14 residues.

As for this clone: The sequenced fragment ends 3 residues before the CDR3 boundary, so the rest is inferred from the germline J gene. The chain carries TRBV7-2 and TRBJ1-3, with 10 positions matching TRBD1. The CDR3 is 15 amino acids. Germline loops: CDR1 SGHTA, CDR2 FQGNSA. V was pared by 11 bases and J by 8 bases, with 15 bases of the junction left unmatched. This CDR3 is CAGRRTGGIVDTIYF. The part of the CDR3 DNA that was read is TGTGCCGGCCGTCGGACAGGGGGAATAGTAGACACC.

This clone was observed at least ten times. The read stops 3 residues short of the end of the CDR3; the missing end is completed from the germline J gene. The chain employs TRBV7-9 and TRBJ2-5, with D tentatively TRBD1 (6 bases). CDR1 is SEHNR and CDR2 is FQNEAQ in the germline V gene (reference sequence). Trimming shortened V by 1 base and J by 2 bases, and 11 bases separated the two germline ends. The CDR3 has 15 amino acids. CDR3 DNA, as far as it was read: TGTGCCAGCAGCTTAGGAATAAGGGGGCAAGAGACC. Amino acids: CASSLGIRGQET. The full CDR3 sequence reads CASSLGIRGQETQYF.